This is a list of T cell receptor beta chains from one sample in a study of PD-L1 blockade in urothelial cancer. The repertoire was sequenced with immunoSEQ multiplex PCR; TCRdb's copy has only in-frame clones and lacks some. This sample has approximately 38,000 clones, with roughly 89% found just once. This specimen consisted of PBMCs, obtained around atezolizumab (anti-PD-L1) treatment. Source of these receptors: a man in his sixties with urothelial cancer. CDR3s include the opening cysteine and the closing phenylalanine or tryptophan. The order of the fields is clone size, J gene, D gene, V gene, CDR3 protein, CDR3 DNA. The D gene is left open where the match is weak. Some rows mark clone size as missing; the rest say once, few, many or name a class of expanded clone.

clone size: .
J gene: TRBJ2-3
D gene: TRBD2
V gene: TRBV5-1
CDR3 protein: CASSPLAGGRTDTQYF
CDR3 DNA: TGCGCCAGCAGCCCCTTAGCGGGGGGCCGCACAGATACGCAGTATTTT

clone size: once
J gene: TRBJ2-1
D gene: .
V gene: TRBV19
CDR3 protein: CASSIMGSEQFF
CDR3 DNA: TGTGCCAGTAGTATCATGGGGAGTGAGCAGTTCTTC

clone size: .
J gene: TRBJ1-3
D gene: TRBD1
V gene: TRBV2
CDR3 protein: CASRTGPGNTIYF
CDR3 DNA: TGTGCCAGCAGGACAGGGCCCGGAAACACCATATATTTT

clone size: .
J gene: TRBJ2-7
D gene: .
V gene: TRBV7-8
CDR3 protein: CASSVGGTDHYEQYF
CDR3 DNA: TGTGCCAGCAGTGTAGGGGGGACAGATCACTACGAGCAGTACTTC

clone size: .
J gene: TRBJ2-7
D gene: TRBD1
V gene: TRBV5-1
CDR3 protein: CASSLVGQAGEQYF
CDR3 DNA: TGCGCCAGCAGCTTGGTGGGACAGGCCGGCGAGCAGTACTTC

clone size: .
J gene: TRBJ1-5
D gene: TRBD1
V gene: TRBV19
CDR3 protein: CASSVGTANSNQPQHF
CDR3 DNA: TGTGCCAGTAGTGTTGGGACAGCTAATAGCAATCAGCCCCAGCATTTT

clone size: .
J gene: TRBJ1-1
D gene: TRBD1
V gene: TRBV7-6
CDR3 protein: CASSLGQVNTEAFF
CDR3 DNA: TGTGCCAGCAGCCTGGGACAGGTGAACACTGAAGCTTTCTTT

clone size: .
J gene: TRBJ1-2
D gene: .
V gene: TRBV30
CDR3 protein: CAWSLLYGYTF
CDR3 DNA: TGTGCCTGGAGTTTACTCTATGGCTACACCTTC

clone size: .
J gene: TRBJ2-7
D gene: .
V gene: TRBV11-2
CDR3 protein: CASEGHHYEQYF
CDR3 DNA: TGTGCCAGCGAAGGACATCACTACGAGCAGTACTTC

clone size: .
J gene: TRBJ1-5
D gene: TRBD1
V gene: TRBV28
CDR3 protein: CASSTGGDGNQPQHF
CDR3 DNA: TGTGCCAGCAGTACAGGGGGGGATGGCAATCAGCCCCAGCATTTT

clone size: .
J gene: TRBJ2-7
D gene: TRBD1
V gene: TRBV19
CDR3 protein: CASGTGWAYEQYF
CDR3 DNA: TGTGCCAGCGGGACAGGGTGGGCCTACGAGCAGTACTTC

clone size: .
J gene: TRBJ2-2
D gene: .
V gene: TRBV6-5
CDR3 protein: CASRRGPTGELFF
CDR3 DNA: TGTGCCAGCAGACGGGGTCCGACCGGGGAGCTGTTTTTT

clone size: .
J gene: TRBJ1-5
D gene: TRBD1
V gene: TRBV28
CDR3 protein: CASSARTGGLQPQHF
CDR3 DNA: TGTGCCAGCAGTGCGCGGACAGGGGGCCTTCAGCCCCAGCATTTT

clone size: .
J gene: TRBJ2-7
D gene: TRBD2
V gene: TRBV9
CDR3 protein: CASSASGGITPQYF
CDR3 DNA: TGTGCCAGCAGCGCCAGCGGGGGGATAACCCCGCAGTACTTC

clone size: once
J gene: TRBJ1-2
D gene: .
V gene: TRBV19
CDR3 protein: CASSSRGTYGYTF
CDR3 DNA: TGTGCCAGTAGTTCCCGGGGGACCTATGGCTACACCTTC

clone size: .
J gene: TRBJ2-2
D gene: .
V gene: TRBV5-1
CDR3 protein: CASSPRTDIYTGELFF
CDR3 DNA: TGCGCCAGCAGCCCCCGGACGGACATATACACCGGGGAGCTGTTTTTT

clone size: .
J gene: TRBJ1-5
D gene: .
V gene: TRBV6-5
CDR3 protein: CASSHEQFWPQHF
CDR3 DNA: TGTGCCAGCAGTCATGAGCAATTCTGGCCCCAGCATTTT

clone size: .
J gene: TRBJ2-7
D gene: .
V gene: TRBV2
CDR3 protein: CASSESGRSSYEQYF
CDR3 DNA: TGTGCCAGCAGTGAATCCGGCAGGTCAAGCTACGAGCAGTACTTC

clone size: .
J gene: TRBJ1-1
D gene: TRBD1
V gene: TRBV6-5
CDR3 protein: CASSARTGNTEAFF
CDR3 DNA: TGTGCCAGCAGTGCAAGGACAGGGAACACTGAAGCTTTCTTT

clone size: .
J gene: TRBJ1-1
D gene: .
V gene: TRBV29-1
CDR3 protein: CSATPEGTEAFF
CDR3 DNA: TGCAGCGCGACACCGGAGGGCACTGAAGCTTTCTTT